This entry lists 15 T cell receptor beta chains sequenced from one sample in a study of blood T cell repertoires in COVID-19 (dated by TCRdb to 2020 to 2021). Preparation of the library involved the immunoSEQ multiplex PCR assay. TCRdb took over this immuneACCESS table, retaining in-frame rearrangements with V and J assigned. Such tables are incomplete; in checked studies, under half of the missing clones stem from an unresolved V gene, and the remainder is unexplained. The sample yields around 300,000 clones; 80% to 90% were counted once. Together, the top ten hold approximately 10% of the sample. Sample: peripheral blood. These receptors were collected from a woman in her sixties or seventies with acute or convalescent COVID-19.

The chain links TRBV5-4 to TRBJ2-7; 9 bases fit TRBD2. Germline values: CDR1 SGHNT, CDR2 YYREEE (reference sequence). V lost 5 bases and J lost 2; bases outside the gene matches: 5. The CDR3 runs 14 residues. The CDR3 reads CASRGGGATYEQYF. CDR3 bases: TGTGCCAGCAGGGGCGGGGGGGCGACCTACGAGCAGTACTTC.

The chain carries TRBV5-1 and TRBJ2-2, with D possibly being TRBD1 (5 bases). Between the trimmed V and J ends, which lost 0 bases and 7 bases, there was a span of 13 bases. The CDR3 is made up of 15 amino acids. In germline, CDR1 is SGHRS, CDR2 YFSETQ. In nucleotides, the CDR3 is TGCGCCAGCAGCTTGGCTCGGCAGGGTAACGGGGAGCTGTTTTTT. It yields the protein CASSLARQGNGELFF. Filled out from reference TRBV5-1 and TRBJ2-2, the complete variable domain reads KAGVTQTPRYLIKTRGQQVTLSCSPISGHRSVSWYQQTPGQGLQFLFEYFSETQRNKGNFPGRFSGRQFSNSRSEMNVSTLELGDSALYLCASSLARQGNGELFFGEGSRLTVL.

The chain employs TRBV6-6 and TRBJ1-2; 7 bases are a match to TRBD1. The V gene's germline CDR1 is MNHNY and CDR2 SVGAGI (reference sequence). CDR3 length: 15 residues. J gave up 10 bases and V 2 bases, and 13 bases lay outside the gene matches. CDR3 loop: CASSYPTGQALDYTF. The CDR3 DNA reads TGTGCCAGCAGTTACCCGACCGGACAGGCCCTGGACTACACCTTC.

The chain has TRBV6-1 and TRBJ1-2; D not resolved. Germline lookup yields CDR1 MNHNS and CDR2 SASEGT. Trimming stripped 6 bases from V and 5 bases from J, with 10 bases between. The CDR3 length is 12 residues. The CDR3 region is CASSPTPYGYTF. The CDR3 bases are TGTGCCAGCAGCCCGACACCATATGGCTACACCTTC.

The V call is TRBV18, the J call TRBJ1-2; D perhaps matches TRBD1 (6 bases). Trimming stripped 0 bases from V and 4 bases from J, with 15 bases between. Germline-derived CDR1 and CDR2 are KGHSH and LQKENI. The CDR3 totals 16 residues. The CDR3 loop reads CASSPPNRQEAYGYTF. The CDR3 nucleotides read TGTGCCAGCTCACCACCAAACCGACAGGAAGCCTATGGCTACACCTTC.

The V gene is TRBV2, the J gene TRBJ2-4, with D perhaps TRBD2 (5 bases). The CDR3 sequence is 16 residues long. Germline loops: CDR1 SNHLY, CDR2 FYNNEI. V was shortened by 0 bases and J by 0 bases, with 9 bases between the two germline ends. The CDR3 DNA reads as TGTGCCAGCAGTGAAGCACGGGGATTAGCCAAAAACATTCAGTACTTC. Its translation is CASSEARGLAKNIQYF.

CDR3 sequence: CASSEPRVGASPLHF. The CDR3 nucleotides read TGTGCCAGCAGTGAGCCCCGGGTGGGGGCGTCACCCCTCCACTTT. This chain connects TRBV6-1 to TRBJ1-6, with D possibly TRBD1 on 6 matching bases. The CDR3 length is 15 residues. Germline V CDR1 and CDR2: MNHNS, SASEGT. The V end was cut by 3 bases, the J end by 10 bases, with 16 bases between.

Regarding this clone: Other DNA sequences within the sample encode an identical CDR3. Here the CDR3 reads CASSLEGGTDTQYF. The DNA for the CDR3 is TGCGCCAGCAGCTTGGAAGGAGGCACAGATACGCAGTATTTT. V usage is TRBV5-1 and J usage is TRBJ2-3; D is uncertain. The V and J ends lost 0 bases and 1 base respectively, with 6 bases between them. CDR3 length: 14 residues. In germline, CDR1 is SGHRS, CDR2 YFSETQ.

V gene TRBV7-8 combines with J gene TRBJ1-3; D gene unclear. CDR3 length: 12 amino acids. Germline V lookup: CDR1 SGHVS, CDR2 FQNEAQ. With 5 bases removed from V and 2 bases from J, the gap between germline ends came to 4 bases. CDR3 residues: CASSPAGNTIYF. CDR3 DNA sequence: TGTGCCAGCAGCCCAGCTGGAAACACCATATATTTT. Drawing the rest from reference TRBV7-8 and TRBJ1-3, the complete variable domain is GAGVSQSPRYKVAKRGQDVALRCDPISGHVSLFWYQQALGQGPEFLTYFQNEAQLDKSGLPSDRFFAERPEGSVSTLKIQRTQQEDSAVYLCASSPAGNTIYFGEGSWLTVV.

The chain has TRBV29-1 and TRBJ1-1; tentative D call: TRBD1 (6 bases). This CDR3 has 13 residues. The germline CDR1 and CDR2 sequences are SQVTM and ANQGSEA. Trimming stripped 4 bases from V and 0 bases from J, with 9 bases between. The CDR3 loop reads CSVGQAMNTEAFF. In DNA form, the CDR3 reads TGCAGCGTTGGACAGGCCATGAACACTGAAGCTTTCTTT.

V is TRBV6-5 and J is TRBJ1-1; no definite D call. The CDR3 is 12 amino acids. Trimming took off 6 bases at V and 12 bases at J, with 17 bases between the two ends. From germline, CDR1 is MNHEY and CDR2 SVGAGI. The CDR3 region has the DNA TGTGCCAGCAGAATGGAAGGAACCGGGACTTTCTTT. Translation gives CASRMEGTGTFF.

The rearrangement uses TRBV5-4 and TRBJ1-5; TRBD1 matches at 9 bases. Germline V gene lookup returns CDR1 SGHNT and CDR2 YYREEE (reference sequence). V gave up 4 bases and J gave up 4 bases; unmatched junction bases: 6. The CDR3 sequence is 15 residues long. CDR3 loop: CASSAGQGANQPQHF. In nucleotides, the CDR3 is TGTGCCAGCAGCGCGGGACAGGGTGCGAATCAGCCCCAGCATTTT. The whole variable domain, filled in from reference TRBV5-4 and TRBJ1-5, reads ETGVTQSPTHLIKTRGQQVTLRCSSQSGHNTVSWYQQALGQGPQFIFQYYREEENGRGNFPPRFSGLQFPNYSSELNVNALELDDSALYLCASSAGQGANQPQHFGDGTRLSIL.

The V and J genes are TRBV19 and TRBJ2-2; 7 bases fit TRBD1. The CDR3 totals 15 residues. Losses at the gene ends were 3 bases for V and 0 bases for J; bases not matched to a gene: 1. Germline lookup yields CDR1 LNHDA and CDR2 SQIVND (reference sequence). The CDR3: CASSIQGANTGELFF. DNA of the CDR3: TGTGCCAGTAGTATTCAGGGGGCGAACACCGGGGAGCTGTTTTTT.

The gene calls are TRBV24-1 and TRBJ2-3, with D perhaps matching TRBD2 (5 bases). In germline, CDR1 is KGHDR, CDR2 SFDVKD. CDR3 size: 16 residues. Deletions cut 3 bases from V and 0 bases from J, with 12 bases between. CDR3 DNA sequence: TGTGCCACCAGTGATGACGATAGGACTAGCACAGATACGCAGTATTTT. It yields the protein CATSDDDRTSTDTQYF.

This clone came up a few times. CDR3 loop: CASSEQDLVSSYGYTF. DNA for the CDR3: TGTGCCAGCAGTGAGCAAGACCTAGTCAGTTCCTATGGCTACACCTTC. The chain is built from TRBV25-1 and TRBJ1-2; no reliable D call. V lost 3 bases, J lost 4 bases, and 18 bases lay in between. Germline V gene lookup returns CDR1 MGHDK and CDR2 SYGVNS. The CDR3 covers 16 residues.